The 31 T cell receptor beta chains listed next were all sequenced from one sample in a study of beta chain features in type 1 diabetes. The antigens for these receptors are not known. The whole isolated RNA underwent reverse transcription, so sequencing captured expressed TCRB transcripts. Profiling relied on immunoSEQ multiplex PCR, and the TCRdb table lists in-frame clones only, not all of them. Altogether tens of thousands of clones are present, about 60% being singletons, with the ten largest covering roughly 0.3%. Study-level points and caveats: Within each of all four CD4+ subsets, Type 1 diabetes patients had TCRB CDR3s that were moderately but significantly shorter.

Sequenced: stem cell memory CD4+ T cells from blood. These receptors were taken from a woman younger than 45 with type 1 diabetes.

The sample holds a few counts of this clone. The rearrangement joins TRBV7-3 to TRBJ2-2, with no clear D. CDR3 length: 14 residues. CDR1 is SGHTA and CDR2 is FQGTGA in the germline V gene. The V end lost 1 base, the J end lost 6 bases, and 9 bases lay between the germline ends. CDR3 loop: CASSLIGVSGELFF. DNA of the CDR3: TGTGCCAGCAGCTTAATTGGAGTCTCCGGGGAGCTGTTTTTT.

The rearrangement links TRBV9 to TRBJ2-3; tentative D call: TRBD1 (6 bases). The germline V gene has CDR1 SGDLS and CDR2 YYNGEE. The CDR3 covers 13 residues. With 1 base removed from V and 4 bases from J, the gap between germline ends came to 7 bases. CDR3 nucleotide sequence: TGTGCCAGCAGCGTATGGACAGCAGATACGCAGTATTTT. This translates into CASSVWTADTQYF.

This clone has only a few counts. The rearrangement links TRBV30 to TRBJ1-1, with no clear D. Trimming stripped 0 bases from V and 4 bases from J, with 3 bases between. The CDR3 is 11 amino acids. CDR1 and CDR2 from the germline V gene are GTSNPN and SVGIG (reference sequence). The CDR3 DNA reads TGTGCCTGGAGTGTTCTCACTGAAGCTTTCTTT. Protein sequence: CAWSVLTEAFF. Full variable domain (remainder filled in from reference TRBV30 and TRBJ1-1): SQTIHQWPATLVQPVGSPLSLECTVEGTSNPNLYWYRQAAGRGLQLLFYSVGIGQISSEVPQNLSASRPQDRQFILSSKKLLLSDSGFYLCAWSVLTEAFFGQGTRLTVV.

V is TRBV7-9 and J is TRBJ2-3; 8 nucleotides line up with TRBD2. V trimming: 3 bases; J trimming: 2 bases; junction bases outside the gene matches: 4. The length of the CDR3 is 15 residues. Germline values: CDR1 SEHNR, CDR2 FQNEAQ (reference sequence). The DNA for the CDR3 is TGTGCCAGCAGCTTGTCGGGGGGGTACACAGATACGCAGTATTTT. Protein product: CASSLSGGYTDTQYF.

This CDR3 is CAWSVARDYEQYF. In DNA, the CDR3 is TGTGCCTGGAGTGTAGCCAGGGACTACGAGCAGTACTTC. This chain joins TRBV30 and TRBJ2-7; TRBD1 might be the D (5 bases). CDR1 and CDR2 from the germline V gene are GTSNPN and SVGIG (reference sequence). The CDR3 spans 13 residues. Trimming pared 0 bases from V and 3 bases from J, leaving 9 bases between.

The V call is TRBV6-5, the J call TRBJ2-3; possibly TRBD1 for D (5 bases). Trimming pared 6 bases from V and 0 bases from J, leaving 13 bases between. The CDR3 has 15 residues. Germline V gene data show CDR1 as MNHEY and CDR2 as SVGAGI. CDR3 protein: CASSQDSPSTDTQYF. DNA for the CDR3: TGTGCCAGCAGCCAAGACAGCCCCAGCACAGATACGCAGTATTTT.

The chain uses TRBV14 and TRBJ2-7; 9 nucleotides match TRBD1. The germline gives CDR1 SGHDN, CDR2 FVKESK. Trimming cost V 5 bases and J 3 bases; bases outside gene matches: 2. The CDR3 extends over 13 amino acids. For the CDR3, the DNA is TGTGCCAGCAGCACGGGACAGGGCTACGAGCAGTACTTC. It specifies CASSTGQGYEQYF.

V and J are TRBV10-3 and TRBJ1-1; perhaps TRBD1 as D (5 bases). V was clipped by 2 bases and J by 6 bases, with 10 bases between them. This CDR3 has 13 residues. Germline CDR1 and CDR2: ENHRY and SYGVKD. The chain's CDR3 is CAISEPGIAEAFF. As DNA, the CDR3 is TGTGCCATCAGTGAGCCAGGGATCGCTGAAGCTTTCTTT.

The chain links TRBV6-5 to TRBJ1-2, with 10 bases aligning to TRBD1. This CDR3 is 14 amino acids long. V shed 4 bases and J 9 bases; nucleotides not matched to a gene: 8. Germline values: CDR1 MNHEY, CDR2 SVGAGI. The CDR3 sequence: CASSWGRQGASYTF. In DNA form, the CDR3 reads TGTGCCAGCAGTTGGGGGAGACAGGGGGCTAGCTACACCTTC.

The chain is built from TRBV29-1 and TRBJ1-2; the D gene is possibly TRBD1 (5 bases). Germline values: CDR1 SQVTM, CDR2 ANQGSEA. Trimming cost V 4 bases and J 1 base, with 7 bases left between them. CDR3 size: 12 residues. CDR3 residues: CSVGQGNYGYTF. The CDR3 DNA follows: TGCAGCGTTGGCCAGGGTAACTATGGCTACACCTTC. Full variable domain (remainder filled in from reference TRBV29-1 and TRBJ1-2): SAVISQKPSRDICQRGTSLTIQCQVDSQVTMMFWYRQQPGQSLTLIATANQGSEATYESGFVIDKFPISRPNLTFSTLTVSNMSPEDSSIYLCSVGQGNYGYTFGSGTRLTVV.

The rearrangement joins TRBV13 to TRBJ2-5; 12 nucleotides agree with TRBD2. The CDR3 consists of 15 residues. Germline V gene sequence: CDR1 PRHDT, CDR2 FYEKMQ (reference sequence). The V segment lost 2 bases and the J segment 5 bases; nucleotides outside the gene matches: 3. The CDR3 region is CASSLRLAGEETQYF. CDR3 DNA: TGTGCCAGCAGCTTACGACTAGCGGGGGAGGAGACCCAGTACTTC.

J is TRBJ2-3 and V is TRBV4-2, with TRBD2 identical over 8 bases. The V gene end was trimmed by 2 bases and the J gene end by 5 bases; junction bases not matched to a gene: 9. Germline CDR1 LGHNA, CDR2 YNFKEQ. This CDR3 has 16 residues. The CDR3 region is CASSQPGGSLGDTQYF. The CDR3 region has the DNA TGTGCCAGCAGCCAACCGGGAGGGAGTTTAGGAGATACGCAGTATTTT.

V usage is TRBV14 and J usage is TRBJ1-4; TRBD1 matches 9 bases. Looked up from germline, CDR1 is SGHDN and CDR2 is FVKESK. CDR3 length: 14 residues. The V gene end was trimmed by 4 bases and the J gene end by 7 bases; junction bases not matched to a gene: 4. The CDR3 protein is CASSPGQGREKLFF. The CDR3 DNA reads as TGTGCCAGCAGCCCGGGACAGGGACGTGAAAAACTGTTTTTT. The whole variable domain, filled in from reference TRBV14 and TRBJ1-4, reads EAGVTQFPSHSVIEKGQTVTLRCDPISGHDNLYWYRRVMGKEIKFLLHFVKESKQDESGMPNNRFLAERTGGTYSTLKVQPAELEDSGVYFCASSPGQGREKLFFGSGTQLSVL.

This sequence joins TRBV19 and TRBJ2-1; 10 positions match TRBD1. The CDR3 is 16 residues long. The V and J ends lost 6 bases and 7 bases, in that order; junction bases with no gene match: 12. CDR1 and CDR2 from the germline V gene are LNHDA and SQIVND (reference sequence). The CDR3 region is CASSPDIGQGVNEQFF. The CDR3 DNA reads TGTGCCAGTAGCCCAGACATTGGACAGGGGGTGAATGAGCAGTTCTTC.

The chain is built from TRBV29-1 and TRBJ1-4; D may be TRBD1 (5 bases). CDR1 and CDR2 (germline): SQVTM, ANQGSEA. Trimming left V 4 bases short and J 7 bases short, with 13 bases between. CDR3 length: 13 residues. The CDR3, as DNA: TGCAGCGTTGGCCAGGGTAAAGGTGAAAAACTGTTTTTT. It specifies CSVGQGKGEKLFF. Looking up the rest from reference TRBV29-1 and TRBJ1-4 gives the full variable domain: SAVISQKPSRDICQRGTSLTIQCQVDSQVTMMFWYRQQPGQSLTLIATANQGSEATYESGFVIDKFPISRPNLTFSTLTVSNMSPEDSSIYLCSVGQGKGEKLFFGSGTQLSVL.

The V and J genes are TRBV7-9 and TRBJ2-3, with D perhaps matching TRBD1 (6 bases). Germline CDR1 reads SEHNR; CDR2 reads FQNEAQ (reference sequence). Trimming took off 0 bases at V and 3 bases at J, with 19 bases between the two ends. The CDR3 spans 18 residues. CDR3 bases: TGTGCCAGCAGCTTAGCGAGACAGGCCATCGGAGGAACAGATACGCAGTATTTT. It yields the protein CASSLARQAIGGTDTQYF.

The chain recombines TRBV5-1 with TRBJ2-1; D gene ambiguous. This CDR3 has 13 residues. V was clipped by 0 bases and J by 6 bases, with 7 bases between them. CDR1 is SGHRS, CDR2 YFSETQ, per germline. CDR3 residues: CASSLARSNEQFF. DNA of the CDR3: TGCGCCAGCAGCTTGGCGCGGAGCAATGAGCAGTTCTTC.

The gene calls are TRBV9 and TRBJ1-6, with D possibly TRBD1 on 5 matching bases. V lost 4 bases to trimming and J lost 5 bases, with 13 bases between them. The CDR3 has 15 amino acids. Germline V gene data show CDR1 as SGDLS and CDR2 as YYNGEE. The CDR3 nucleotides are TGTGCCAGCAGCCGCGGGGGGTGGGATAATTCACCCCTCCACTTT. It translates to CASSRGGWDNSPLHF. Combining the CDR3 with reference TRBV9 and TRBJ1-6 gives the whole variable domain DSGVTQTPKHLITATGQRVTLRCSPRSGDLSVYWYQQSLDQGLQFLIQYYNGEERAKGNILERFSAQQFPDLHSELNLSSLELGDSALYFCASSRGGWDNSPLHFGNGTRLTVT.

CDR3 sequence: CSVELRSSTDTQYF. CDR3 sequence (DNA): TGCAGCGTTGAGCTACGATCTAGCACAGATACGCAGTATTTT. The chain recombines TRBV29-1 with TRBJ2-3, with D uncertain. The CDR3 runs to 14 residues. Germline V gives CDR1 SQVTM, CDR2 ANQGSEA. V was pared by 3 bases and J by 0 bases, with 10 bases between.

This chain links TRBV5-1 with TRBJ2-1, with TRBD2 matching over 9 bases. Germline V gene data show CDR1 as SGHRS and CDR2 as YFSETQ. CDR3 length: 16 amino acids. The junction had 8 bases not matched to a gene; V was cut back by 7 bases and J by 0 bases. The CDR3 region is CASGHGSGSSYNEQFF. CDR3 coding DNA: TGCGCCAGCGGCCACGGTAGCGGGAGCTCCTACAATGAGCAGTTCTTC.

This clone was counted a few times. The chain carries TRBV18 and TRBJ2-7; D possibly corresponds to TRBD2 (6 bases). This CDR3 has 16 amino acids. Germline lookup yields CDR1 KGHSH and CDR2 LQKENI. V was trimmed by 0 bases and J by 5 bases, leaving 17 bases between them. The CDR3 nucleotides read TGTGCCAGCTCACCACCGGGGTACGGAGGGACTGACGAGCAGTACTTC. Translation gives CASSPPGYGGTDEQYF. The whole variable domain, remainder taken from reference TRBV18 and TRBJ2-7, is NAGVMQNPRHLVRRRGQEARLRCSPMKGHSHVYWYRQLPEEGLKFMVYLQKENIIDESGMPKERFSAEFPKEGPSILRIQQVVRGDSAAYFCASSPPGYGGTDEQYFGPGTRLTVT.

The genes are TRBV20-1 and TRBJ1-2, with D tentatively TRBD1 (6 bases). V was cut by 5 bases and J by 13 bases, with 14 bases left in between. The CDR3 consists of 10 residues. Germline CDR1 is DFQATT and CDR2 is SNEGSKA (reference sequence). The CDR3 sequence: CSAGVTGGTF. The CDR3 DNA reads TGCAGTGCTGGGGTGACAGGCGGCACCTTC.

CDR3: CASSQDLDRNEKLFF. The CDR3 DNA reads as TGTGCCAGCAGCCAAGATCTTGACAGAAATGAAAAACTGTTTTTT. V gene TRBV4-2 combines with J gene TRBJ1-4, with D perhaps TRBD1 (5 bases). This CDR3 comprises 15 residues. Deletions cut 0 bases from V and 5 bases from J, with 10 bases between. The germline gives CDR1 LGHNA, CDR2 YNFKEQ.

This sequence joins TRBV11-2 and TRBJ2-1; TRBD2 aligns across 9 bases. Per the germline V gene, CDR1 is SGHAT and CDR2 is FQNNGV. The CDR3 covers 13 residues. The V segment lost 0 bases and the J segment 12 bases; nucleotides outside the gene matches: 3. CDR3 residues: CASSLEGTSLQFF. The CDR3, as DNA: TGTGCCAGCAGCTTAGAGGGGACTAGCCTGCAGTTCTTC. The variable domain in full, with the rest retrieved from reference TRBV11-2 and TRBJ2-1, is EAGVAQSPRYKIIEKRQSVAFWCNPISGHATLYWYQQILGQGPKLLIQFQNNGVVDDSQLPKDRFSAERLKGVDSTLKIQPAKLEDSAVYLCASSLEGTSLQFFGPGTRLTVL.

This clone has only a few counts. This rearrangement joins TRBV7-3 to TRBJ2-1; 8 nucleotides align to TRBD2. The CDR3 totals 14 residues. Germline V gene sequence: CDR1 SGHTA, CDR2 FQGTGA. V trimming: 5 bases; J trimming: 8 bases; junction bases outside the gene matches: 8. CDR3 DNA: TGTGCCAGCAGCCCAGGGACTAGTATGGATGAGCAGTTCTTC. Its translation is CASSPGTSMDEQFF.

This chain connects TRBV29-1 to TRBJ1-1; TRBD1 agrees at 9 bases. Germline V gene lookup returns CDR1 SQVTM and CDR2 ANQGSEA. Trimming took 7 bases from V and 7 from J; bases not matched to a gene: 10. This CDR3 is 13 amino acids long. CDR3 protein: CSARGQGMLEAFF. CDR3 nucleotides: TGCAGCGCTAGGGGACAGGGTATGCTTGAAGCTTTCTTT.

The genes are TRBV7-3 and TRBJ1-2, with a tentative D call TRBD1 (6 bases). Germline loops: CDR1 SGHTA, CDR2 FQGTGA. Trimming removed 5 bases from V and 2 bases from J, with 12 bases in between. The CDR3 is 14 residues long. CDR3 residues: CASSPSQGNYGYTF. Written as DNA, the CDR3 is TGTGCCAGCAGCCCTAGCCAGGGGAACTATGGCTACACCTTC.

The V gene is TRBV7-9, the J gene TRBJ2-1, with TRBD2 matching 14 bases. Germline CDR1 and CDR2: SEHNR and FQNEAQ (reference sequence). This CDR3 has 17 amino acids. J was trimmed by 6 bases and V by 5 bases; bases with no gene match: 9. This CDR3 reads CASSPTSGRGTGNEQFF. CDR3 nucleotide sequence: TGTGCCAGCAGCCCGACTAGCGGGAGGGGTACCGGCAATGAGCAGTTCTTC. The whole variable domain, filled in from reference TRBV7-9 and TRBJ2-1, reads DTGVSQNPRHKITKRGQNVTFRCDPISEHNRLYWYRQTLGQGPEFLTYFQNEAQLEKSRLLSDRFSAERPKGSFSTLEIQRTEQGDSAMYLCASSPTSGRGTGNEQFFGPGTRLTVL.

The chain recombines TRBV11-1 with TRBJ2-4; D unresolved. Germline-derived CDR1 and CDR2 are SGHAT and FQDESV (reference sequence). The CDR3 loop spans 14 amino acids. Trimming cost V 3 bases and J 0 bases, with 6 bases left between them. The CDR3 reads CASSFTLAKNIQYF. CDR3 coding DNA: TGTGCCAGCAGCTTCACTCTAGCCAAAAACATTCAGTACTTC.

Only one count was recorded for this clone. This rearrangement joins TRBV7-3 to TRBJ2-1; 7 bases map to TRBD1. V lost 6 bases and J lost 6; bases outside the gene matches: 11. This CDR3 contains 15 residues. Germline lookup yields CDR1 SGHTA and CDR2 FQGTGA. In nucleotides, the CDR3 is TGTGCCAGCAGATTGCAACAGGGGACGGGCAATGAGCAGTTCTTC. It codes for CASRLQQGTGNEQFF.

This clone appeared a few times. The CDR3, as DNA: TGTGCCAGCAGCCTAGCGGGAGGGAGCAGGTACGAGCAGTACTTC. As protein: CASSLAGGSRYEQYF. The chain links TRBV5-4 to TRBJ2-7, with 12 positions matching TRBD2. Trimming cost V 4 bases and J 4 bases; bases outside gene matches: 6. In germline, CDR1 is SGHNT, CDR2 YYREEE (reference sequence). This CDR3 spans 15 amino acids.